This T cell receptor (beta chain) appears in the sequencing data of a study of cytomegalovirus exposure and HLA in healthy donors. V gave up 2 bases and J gave up 7 bases; unmatched junction bases: 11. CDR3 length: 16 residues. Germline V gene sequence: CDR1 MGHRA, CDR2 YSYEKL. Assay used: immunoSEQ multiplex PCR; TCRdb lists only in-frame clones, some missing. The sample carries 120,000 to 150,000 clones, roughly 90% recorded once. The chain employs TRBV4-1 and TRBJ2-1, with 7 bases aligning to TRBD1. This TCR was recovered from a man between 18 and 29 years old in good health and CMV-seropositive. Sequenced material: PBMCs. CDR3 loop: CASSQRDSGYANEQFF. CDR3 nucleotides: TGCGCCAGCAGCCAAAGGGACAGCGGCTATGCGAATGAGCAGTTCTTC.